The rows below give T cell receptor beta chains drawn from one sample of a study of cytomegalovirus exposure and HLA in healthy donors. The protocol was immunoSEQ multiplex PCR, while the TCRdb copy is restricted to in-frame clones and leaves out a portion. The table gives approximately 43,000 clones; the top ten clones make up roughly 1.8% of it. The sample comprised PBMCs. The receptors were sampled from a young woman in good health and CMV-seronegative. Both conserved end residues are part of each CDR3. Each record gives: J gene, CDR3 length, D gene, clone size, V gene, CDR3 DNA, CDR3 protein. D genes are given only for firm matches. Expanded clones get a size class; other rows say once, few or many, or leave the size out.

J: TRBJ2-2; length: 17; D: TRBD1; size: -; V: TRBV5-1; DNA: TGCGCCAGCAGAAGGAAACAGGGGGCCGGACCCACCGGGGAGCTGTTTTTT; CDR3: CASRRKQGAGPTGELFF
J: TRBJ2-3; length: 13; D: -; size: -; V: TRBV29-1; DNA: TGCAGCGTTGAAGAAAACAGGGCTGATACGCAGTATTTT; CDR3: CSVEENRADTQYF
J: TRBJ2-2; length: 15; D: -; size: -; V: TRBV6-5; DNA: TGTGCCAGCAGTACGCAGACAGGCTACACCGGGGAGCTGTTTTTT; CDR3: CASSTQTGYTGELFF
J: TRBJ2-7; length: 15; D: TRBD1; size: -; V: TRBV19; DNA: TGTGCCAGTAGTATTACGACAGGGTACACCTACGAGCAGTACTTC; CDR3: CASSITTGYTYEQYF
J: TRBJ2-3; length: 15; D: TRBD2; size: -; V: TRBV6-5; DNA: TGTGCCAGCAGCCTGACTAGCGGGAGCCCAGATACGCAGTATTTT; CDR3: CASSLTSGSPDTQYF
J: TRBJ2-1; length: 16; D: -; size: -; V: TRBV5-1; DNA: TGCGCCAGCAGCCCTCAGGAGGGGAGCTCCGACAATGAGCAGTTCTTC; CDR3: CASSPQEGSSDNEQFF
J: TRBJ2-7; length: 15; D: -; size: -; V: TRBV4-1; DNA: TGCGCCAGCAGCCAAAGACGGACAGAAGACTACGAGCAGTACTTC; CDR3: CASSQRRTEDYEQYF
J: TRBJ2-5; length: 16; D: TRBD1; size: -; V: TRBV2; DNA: TGTGCCAGCAATATCAACAGGGGGCTGGTAGAAGAGACCCAGTACTTC; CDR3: CASNINRGLVEETQYF
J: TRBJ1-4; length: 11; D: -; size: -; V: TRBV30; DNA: TGTGCCTGGAGTTCCCGCCGGGAACTGTTTTTT; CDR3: CAWSSRRELFF
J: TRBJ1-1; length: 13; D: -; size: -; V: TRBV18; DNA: TGTGCCAGCTCACCCCCGACGGGTAGGGAAGCTTTCTTT; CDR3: CASSPPTGREAFF
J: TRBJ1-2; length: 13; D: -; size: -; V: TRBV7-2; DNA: TGTGCCAGCAGTCCCCGGCGGGGAGCTGGCTACACCTTC; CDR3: CASSPRRGAGYTF
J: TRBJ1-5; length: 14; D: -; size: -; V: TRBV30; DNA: TGTGCCTGGACTCAGGCCATGTCAAGGCAGCCCCAGCATTTT; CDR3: CAWTQAMSRQPQHF
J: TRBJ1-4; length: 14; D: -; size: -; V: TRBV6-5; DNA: TGTGCCAGCAGTTACTCTGGACAGAATGAAAAACTGTTTTTT; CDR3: CASSYSGQNEKLFF
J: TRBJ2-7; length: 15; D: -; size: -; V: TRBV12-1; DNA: TGTGCCAGCAGCTCCCGGGACAAGAACTCCTACGAGCAGTACTTC; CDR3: CASSSRDKNSYEQYF
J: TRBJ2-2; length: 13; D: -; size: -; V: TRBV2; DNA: TGTGCCAGCAGTGCTACTGCTACCGGGGAGCTGTTTTTT; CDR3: CASSATATGELFF
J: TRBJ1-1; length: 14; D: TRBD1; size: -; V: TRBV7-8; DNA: TGTGCCAGCAGCTTAGGCGGGACAGGGTTTGAAGCTTTCTTT; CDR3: CASSLGGTGFEAFF
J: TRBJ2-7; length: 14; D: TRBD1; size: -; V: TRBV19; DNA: TGTGCCAGTACCCCGGGACAGGGTTCCTACGAGCAGTACTTC; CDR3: CASTPGQGSYEQYF
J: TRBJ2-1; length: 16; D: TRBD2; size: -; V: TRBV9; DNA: TGTGCCAGCAGCCCCCTTAGCGGGAGGGCCGCAGATGAGCAGTTCTTC; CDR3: CASSPLSGRAADEQFF
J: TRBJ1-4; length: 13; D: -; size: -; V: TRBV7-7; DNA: TGTGCCAGCAGCGTAGGACAGATCGAAAAACTGTTTTTT; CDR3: CASSVGQIEKLFF
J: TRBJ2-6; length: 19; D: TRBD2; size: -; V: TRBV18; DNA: TGTGCCAGCTCACCACGACCGGGACTATCAGAATCTGGGGCCAACGTCCTGACTTTC; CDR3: CASSPRPGLSESGANVLTF
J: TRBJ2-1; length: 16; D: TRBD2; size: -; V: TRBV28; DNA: TGTGCCAGCAGTTCTAAACTAGCGGGAGTCTACAATGAGCAGTTCTTC; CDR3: CASSSKLAGVYNEQFF
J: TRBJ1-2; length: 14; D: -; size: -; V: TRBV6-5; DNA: TGTGCCAGCAGTTACGGAGGCCAGGTTTATGGCTACACCTTC; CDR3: CASSYGGQVYGYTF
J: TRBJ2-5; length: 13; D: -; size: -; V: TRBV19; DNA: TGTGCCAGTACCATATATCACGGGGAGACCCAGTACTTC; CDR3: CASTIYHGETQYF
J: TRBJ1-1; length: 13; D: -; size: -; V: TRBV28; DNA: TGTGCCAGCAGTTATGCAGAGAACACTGAAGCTTTCTTT; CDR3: CASSYAENTEAFF
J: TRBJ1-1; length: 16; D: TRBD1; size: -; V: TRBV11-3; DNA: TGTGCCAGCAGCACCCGAGACGGGACAGGGAGGACTGAAGCTTTCTTT; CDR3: CASSTRDGTGRTEAFF
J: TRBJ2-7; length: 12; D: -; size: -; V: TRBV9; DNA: TGTGCCAGCAGCGTAGGGGACACCGAGCAGTACTTC; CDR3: CASSVGDTEQYF
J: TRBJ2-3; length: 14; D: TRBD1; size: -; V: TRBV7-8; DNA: TGTGCCAGCACCCGGGACAGGGGTACAGATACGCAGTATTTT; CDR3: CASTRDRGTDTQYF
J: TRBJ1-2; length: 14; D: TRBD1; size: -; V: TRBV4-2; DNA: TGTGCCAGCAGCCAAGATTTCGGACAGGGCGGCTACACCTTC; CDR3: CASSQDFGQGGYTF
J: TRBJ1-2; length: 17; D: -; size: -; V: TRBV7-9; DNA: TGTGCCAGCAGCTTAGATCTGCCTGGGGGGGGTAACTATGGCTACACCTTC; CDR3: CASSLDLPGGGNYGYTF
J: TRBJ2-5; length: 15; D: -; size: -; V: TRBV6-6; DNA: TGTGCCAGCACCACCACTCTCGGACACAAAGAGACCCAGTACTTC; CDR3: CASTTTLGHKETQYF
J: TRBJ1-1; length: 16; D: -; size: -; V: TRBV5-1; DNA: TGCGCCAGCAGCTTGGTTGCCGGTTCGGTTGACACTGAAGCTTTCTTT; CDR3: CASSLVAGSVDTEAFF
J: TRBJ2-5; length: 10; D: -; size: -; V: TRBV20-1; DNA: TGCAGTGCGCCTAAAGAGACCCAGTACTTC; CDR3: CSAPKETQYF
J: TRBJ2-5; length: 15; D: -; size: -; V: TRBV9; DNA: TGTGCCAGCAGCGTAGCTAGGGGGGGAGGAGAGACCCAGTACTTC; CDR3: CASSVARGGGETQYF
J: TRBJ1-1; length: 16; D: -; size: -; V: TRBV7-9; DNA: TGTGCCAGCAGCACACCCCAGGGGTGGGTGAACACTGAAGCTTTCTTT; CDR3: CASSTPQGWVNTEAFF
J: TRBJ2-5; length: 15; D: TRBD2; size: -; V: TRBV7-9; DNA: TGTGCCAGCAGCTTAGGGCTAGCGGGAGTAGAGACCCAGTACTTC; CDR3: CASSLGLAGVETQYF
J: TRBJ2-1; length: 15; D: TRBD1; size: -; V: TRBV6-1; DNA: TGTGCCAGCAGCCCCGGGACAGGGGCCTACAATGAGCAGTTCTTC; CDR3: CASSPGTGAYNEQFF
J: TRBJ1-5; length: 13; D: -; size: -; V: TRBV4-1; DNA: TGCGCCAGCAGCCTAAGGATTGGGAGGCCCCAGCATTTT; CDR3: CASSLRIGRPQHF
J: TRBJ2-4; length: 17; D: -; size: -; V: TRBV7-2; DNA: TGTGCCAGCAGCTCGCTCGAGGATTTATTAGCCAAAAACATTCAGTACTTC; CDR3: CASSSLEDLLAKNIQYF
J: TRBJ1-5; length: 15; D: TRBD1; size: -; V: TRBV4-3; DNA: TGCGCCAGCAGCCGCCTGACAGGGGAAAATCAGCCCCAGCATTTT; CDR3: CASSRLTGENQPQHF
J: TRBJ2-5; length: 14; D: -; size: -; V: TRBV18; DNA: TGTGCCAGCTCATCTGGACAATTACAAGAGACCCAGTACTTC; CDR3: CASSSGQLQETQYF
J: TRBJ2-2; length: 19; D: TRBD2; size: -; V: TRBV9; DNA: TGTGCCAGCAGCGTAGCCCCCAGATCGACGGGAGGGAACACCGGGGAGCTGTTTTTT; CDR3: CASSVAPRSTGGNTGELFF
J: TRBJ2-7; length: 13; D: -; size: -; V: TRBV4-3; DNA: TGCGCCAGCAGCCAAGATAGGCGGTACGAGCAGTACTTC; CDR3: CASSQDRRYEQYF
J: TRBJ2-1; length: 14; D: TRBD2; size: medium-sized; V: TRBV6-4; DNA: TGTGCCAGCAGTGCAGAGCGGGAGATAAATGAGCAGTTCTTC; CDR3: CASSAEREINEQFF
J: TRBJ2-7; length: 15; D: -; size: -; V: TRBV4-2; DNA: TGTGCCAGCAGCCAAACCCGGGACACCTCCTACGAGCAGTACTTC; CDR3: CASSQTRDTSYEQYF
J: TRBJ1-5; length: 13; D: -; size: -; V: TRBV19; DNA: TGTGCCAGTCGCGGACTTTTCAATCAGCCCCAGCATTTT; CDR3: CASRGLFNQPQHF
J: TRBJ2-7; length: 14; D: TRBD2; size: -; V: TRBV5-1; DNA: TGCGCCAGCAGCTGGACTAGCGGGAGTGCCGAGCAGTACTTC; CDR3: CASSWTSGSAEQYF
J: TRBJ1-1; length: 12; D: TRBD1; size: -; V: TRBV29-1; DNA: TGCAGCCCACTTAGGGGGCCGACTGAAGCTTTCTTT; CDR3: CSPLRGPTEAFF
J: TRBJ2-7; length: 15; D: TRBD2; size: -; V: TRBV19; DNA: TGTGCCAGTAGTTCCTCGGCGGGAGGGAGGTACGAGCAGTACTTC; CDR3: CASSSSAGGRYEQYF
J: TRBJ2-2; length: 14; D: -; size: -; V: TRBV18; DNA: TGTGCCAGCTCACCGGACAGGAACACCGGGGAGCTGTTTTTT; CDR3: CASSPDRNTGELFF
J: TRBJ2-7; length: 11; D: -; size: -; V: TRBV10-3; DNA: TGTGCCACCGGGGAACTAGCCGAGCAGTACTTC; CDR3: CATGELAEQYF
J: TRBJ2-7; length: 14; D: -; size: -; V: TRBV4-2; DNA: TGTGCCAGCAGCCCGTCAAAAGGGGGCTACGAGCAGTACTTC; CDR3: CASSPSKGGYEQYF
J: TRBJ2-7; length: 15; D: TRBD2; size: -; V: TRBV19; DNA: TGTGCCAGTAGTATGTCACTAGCGGACACCTACGAGCAGTACTTC; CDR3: CASSMSLADTYEQYF
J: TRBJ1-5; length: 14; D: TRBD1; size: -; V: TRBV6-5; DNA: TGTGCCAGCAGTAAACAGGGGACGGATCAGCCCCAGCATTTT; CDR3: CASSKQGTDQPQHF
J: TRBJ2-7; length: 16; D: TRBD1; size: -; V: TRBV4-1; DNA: TGCGCCAGCAGCCAAGATAGAGGACAGGTTTCCCCCGAGCAGTACTTC; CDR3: CASSQDRGQVSPEQYF
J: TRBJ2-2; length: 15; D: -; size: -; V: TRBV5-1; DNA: TGCGCCAGCAGCTTCGGGGGAGGGAACACCGGGGAGCTGTTTTTT; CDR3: CASSFGGGNTGELFF
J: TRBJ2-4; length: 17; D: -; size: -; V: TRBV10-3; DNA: TGTGCCATCAGTGACACGACTCCAGGGGTAGCCAAAAACATTCAGTACTTC; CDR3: CAISDTTPGVAKNIQYF
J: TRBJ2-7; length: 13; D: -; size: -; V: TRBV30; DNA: TGTGCCTGGAGTGTAGAACGGGACTACGAGCAGTACTTC; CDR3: CAWSVERDYEQYF
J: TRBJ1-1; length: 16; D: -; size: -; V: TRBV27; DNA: TGTGCCAGCAGTTTAGAGGCAGGGTGGATGAACGCTGAAGCTTTCTTT; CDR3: CASSLEAGWMNAEAFF
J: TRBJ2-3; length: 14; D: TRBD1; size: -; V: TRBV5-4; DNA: TGTGCCAGCAGCCCGGGACAGGGCACAGATACGCAGTATTTT; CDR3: CASSPGQGTDTQYF
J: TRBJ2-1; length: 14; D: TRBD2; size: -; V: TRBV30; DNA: TGTGCCGGGGGGCATAGCGGGAGGGGGAATGAGCAGTTCTTC; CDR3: CAGGHSGRGNEQFF